Listed below are T cell receptor beta chains from one sample, sequenced in a study of T cells after posttransplantation cyclophosphamide. Clones were read by immunoSEQ multiplex PCR, and TCRdb kept only the in-frame ones, dropping some. The sample lists tens of thousands of clones, over 95% seen once, with 0.16% in the top ten. Sequenced: naive CD4+ T cells sorted from PBMCs. The source of these receptors is a man aged 35 to 55 in good health, CMV-negative, and a related stem cell transplant donor. The CDR3 runs from the conserved cysteine through the conserved F or W. A D gene is named only where the DNA matches it firmly. Size tells how often a clone was seen (once, few, many) or the class of an expanded clone, and some rows leave it out.

j_call: TRBJ2-7
v_call: TRBV18
d_call: .
clone_size: .
cdr3_nt: TGTGCCAGCTCCGCCGGGAGACGGGTCGGCGAGCAGTACTTC
cdr3_aa: CASSAGRRVGEQYF

j_call: TRBJ1-2
v_call: TRBV7-9
d_call: .
clone_size: .
cdr3_nt: TGTGCCAGCAGCTTAGCCCCCACAGGCAGCAGGACCTTC
cdr3_aa: CASSLAPTGSRTF

j_call: TRBJ1-2
v_call: TRBV19
d_call: .
clone_size: .
cdr3_nt: TGTGCCAGTAGCTTCAGGGGCAGGAACTATGGCTACACCTTC
cdr3_aa: CASSFRGRNYGYTF

j_call: TRBJ2-5
v_call: TRBV19
d_call: .
clone_size: .
cdr3_nt: TGTGCCAGTAGTACCCTACCCGTGGAGACCCAGTACTTC
cdr3_aa: CASSTLPVETQYF

j_call: TRBJ1-1
v_call: TRBV5-5
d_call: TRBD1
clone_size: .
cdr3_nt: TGTGCCAGCAGCTTTCAGGGGGATACTGAAGCTTTCTTT
cdr3_aa: CASSFQGDTEAFF

j_call: TRBJ2-6
v_call: TRBV6-5
d_call: .
clone_size: .
cdr3_nt: TGTGCCAGCACACAATCTGGGGCCAACGTCCTGACTTTC
cdr3_aa: CASTQSGANVLTF

j_call: TRBJ2-3
v_call: TRBV9
d_call: .
clone_size: .
cdr3_nt: TGTGCCAGCAGCCCCTACTTGATCACAGATACGCAGTATTTT
cdr3_aa: CASSPYLITDTQYF

j_call: TRBJ1-5
v_call: TRBV27
d_call: .
clone_size: .
cdr3_nt: TGTGCCAGCAGTTTCGAAAGGGGTCAGCCCCAGCATTTT
cdr3_aa: CASSFERGQPQHF

j_call: TRBJ2-3
v_call: TRBV19
d_call: TRBD1
clone_size: .
cdr3_nt: TGTGCCAGTAGTACACAGGGGGCGGGTAAAGATACGCAGTATTTT
cdr3_aa: CASSTQGAGKDTQYF

j_call: TRBJ1-4
v_call: TRBV5-1
d_call: TRBD1
clone_size: .
cdr3_nt: TGCGCCAGCAGACGGGACAGGGCTGAAGAAAAACTGTTTTTT
cdr3_aa: CASRRDRAEEKLFF

j_call: TRBJ2-1
v_call: TRBV11-2
d_call: .
clone_size: .
cdr3_nt: TGTGCCAGCAGCTTAGAGAGGTACAATGAGCAGTTCTTC
cdr3_aa: CASSLERYNEQFF

j_call: TRBJ1-1
v_call: TRBV7-2
d_call: .
clone_size: .
cdr3_nt: TGTGCCAGCAGCTTAATCGTACAAAACACTGAAGCTTTCTTT
cdr3_aa: CASSLIVQNTEAFF

j_call: TRBJ2-2
v_call: TRBV5-1
d_call: .
clone_size: .
cdr3_nt: TGCGCCAGCAGTCCTAGGGGTCCGGGCCCCACCACCGGGGAGCTGTTTTTT
cdr3_aa: CASSPRGPGPTTGELFF

j_call: TRBJ2-3
v_call: TRBV5-4
d_call: TRBD2
clone_size: .
cdr3_nt: TGTGCCAGCAGCATGACTAGCGGGGCCACAGATACGCAGTATTTT
cdr3_aa: CASSMTSGATDTQYF

j_call: TRBJ1-1
v_call: TRBV19
d_call: TRBD1
clone_size: .
cdr3_nt: TGTGCCAGTAGCGCAGGGGGCAAGGAGGGAAGAACTGAAGCTTTCTTT
cdr3_aa: CASSAGGKEGRTEAFF

j_call: TRBJ2-7
v_call: TRBV7-8
d_call: .
clone_size: .
cdr3_nt: TGTGCCAGCAGCCCGAATCGGGTAGCGACCTCCTACGAGCAGTACTTC
cdr3_aa: CASSPNRVATSYEQYF

j_call: TRBJ2-7
v_call: TRBV5-1
d_call: TRBD2
clone_size: .
cdr3_nt: TGCGCCAGCAGCTGGAATAGCGGGGGGATCTACGAGCAGTACTTC
cdr3_aa: CASSWNSGGIYEQYF

j_call: TRBJ1-3
v_call: TRBV28
d_call: .
clone_size: once
cdr3_nt: TGTGCCAGCAGTTCTCCGCAGGGGACTGGAAACACCATATATTTT
cdr3_aa: CASSSPQGTGNTIYF

j_call: TRBJ1-2
v_call: TRBV11-2
d_call: TRBD1
clone_size: .
cdr3_nt: TGTGCCAGCAGCTTGCCGGGACAGAGTACTCCTGGGAGCTACACCTTC
cdr3_aa: CASSLPGQSTPGSYTF

j_call: TRBJ1-3
v_call: TRBV29-1
d_call: TRBD1
clone_size: .
cdr3_nt: TGCAGCGTTGGCACAGGGGCTGGAAACACCATATATTTT
cdr3_aa: CSVGTGAGNTIYF

j_call: TRBJ2-3
v_call: TRBV7-6
d_call: TRBD2
clone_size: .
cdr3_nt: TGTGCCAGCAGCTTAACGGGACTAGCTGATACGCAGTATTTT
cdr3_aa: CASSLTGLADTQYF

j_call: TRBJ2-7
v_call: TRBV19
d_call: TRBD1
clone_size: .
cdr3_nt: TGTGCCAGTAGTATACAGGGGGCGCACGAGCAGTACTTC
cdr3_aa: CASSIQGAHEQYF

j_call: TRBJ2-7
v_call: TRBV6-6
d_call: TRBD2
clone_size: .
cdr3_nt: TGTGCCAGCAGTTACGCCACTAGCGGGAGAGGCTACGAGCAGTACTTC
cdr3_aa: CASSYATSGRGYEQYF

j_call: TRBJ1-5
v_call: TRBV5-1
d_call: .
clone_size: .
cdr3_nt: TGCGCCAGCAGCTTCGGGGTTAACCAGCCCCAGCATTTT
cdr3_aa: CASSFGVNQPQHF

j_call: TRBJ2-5
v_call: TRBV5-6
d_call: .
clone_size: .
cdr3_nt: TGTGCCAGCAGCCAACAAGAGACCCAGTACTTC
cdr3_aa: CASSQQETQYF

j_call: TRBJ2-2
v_call: TRBV6-1
d_call: TRBD1
clone_size: .
cdr3_nt: TGTGCCAGCAGTGAGGGGACAGGGAACACCGGGGAGCTGTTTTTT
cdr3_aa: CASSEGTGNTGELFF

j_call: TRBJ2-1
v_call: TRBV6-1
d_call: TRBD2
clone_size: .
cdr3_nt: TGTGCCAGCAGTGAAGGAGAGGTGGGCGGGAGTCAGCAGTTCTTC
cdr3_aa: CASSEGEVGGSQQFF

j_call: TRBJ2-6
v_call: TRBV5-1
d_call: TRBD1
clone_size: .
cdr3_nt: TGCGCCAGCAGCTTGGGACAGGGTGCTGGGGCCAACGTCCTGACTTTC
cdr3_aa: CASSLGQGAGANVLTF

j_call: TRBJ1-1
v_call: TRBV28
d_call: .
clone_size: .
cdr3_nt: TGTGCCAGCAGACCCTCAGGGGCTCTGGGGAACACTGAAGCTTTCTTT
cdr3_aa: CASRPSGALGNTEAFF

j_call: TRBJ2-7
v_call: TRBV7-8
d_call: TRBD1
clone_size: .
cdr3_nt: TGTGCCAGCAGCATGGACAGGCGGACCTACGAGCAGTACTTC
cdr3_aa: CASSMDRRTYEQYF

j_call: TRBJ1-5
v_call: TRBV19
d_call: .
clone_size: .
cdr3_nt: TGTGCCAGTAACGCGGGGGGTGGCGGGAATCAGCCCCAGCATTTT
cdr3_aa: CASNAGGGGNQPQHF

j_call: TRBJ2-5
v_call: TRBV7-9
d_call: .
clone_size: .
cdr3_nt: TGTGCCAGCAGGGAATCACGGTTGGGGCGAGAGACCCAGTACTTC
cdr3_aa: CASRESRLGRETQYF

j_call: TRBJ2-5
v_call: TRBV28
d_call: .
clone_size: .
cdr3_nt: TGTGCCAGCAGTTCGACGGGGGAGATAGGAAAGACCCAGTACTTC
cdr3_aa: CASSSTGEIGKTQYF

j_call: TRBJ2-1
v_call: TRBV11-3
d_call: .
clone_size: .
cdr3_nt: TGTGCCAGCAGCGTAGGCGACATATCCTACAATGAGCAGTTCTTC
cdr3_aa: CASSVGDISYNEQFF

j_call: TRBJ2-4
v_call: TRBV27
d_call: TRBD2
clone_size: .
cdr3_nt: TGTGCCAGCAGGCAAGGACTAGCCGTAGCCAAAAACATTCAGTACTTC
cdr3_aa: CASRQGLAVAKNIQYF

j_call: TRBJ1-5
v_call: TRBV6-1
d_call: .
clone_size: .
cdr3_nt: TGTGCCAGCAGTCCCGGCAGGGTAAGTCAGCCCCAGCATTTT
cdr3_aa: CASSPGRVSQPQHF

j_call: TRBJ2-1
v_call: TRBV6-6
d_call: TRBD1
clone_size: .
cdr3_nt: TGTGCCAGCAGTTACATTGACAGGGTTGGAAATGAGCAGTTCTTC
cdr3_aa: CASSYIDRVGNEQFF

j_call: TRBJ1-3
v_call: TRBV6-6
d_call: TRBD1
clone_size: .
cdr3_nt: TGTGCCAGCAGCCTACAGGGGAACACCATATATTTT
cdr3_aa: CASSLQGNTIYF

j_call: TRBJ2-7
v_call: TRBV28
d_call: .
clone_size: .
cdr3_nt: TGTGCCAGCAGACCGGACACCTACGAGCAGTACTTC
cdr3_aa: CASRPDTYEQYF

j_call: TRBJ2-7
v_call: TRBV7-8
d_call: TRBD2
clone_size: .
cdr3_nt: TGTGCCAGCAGCTTGCTCGGTTTCGATAAACTAGCGGGAGTTCTCTACGAGCAGTACTTC
cdr3_aa: CASSLLGFDKLAGVLYEQYF

j_call: TRBJ2-1
v_call: TRBV5-4
d_call: TRBD2
clone_size: .
cdr3_nt: TGTGCCAGCCAAGGGCTGGCGGGAGTAAACCTTGTTAATGAGCAGTTCTTC
cdr3_aa: CASQGLAGVNLVNEQFF

j_call: TRBJ2-5
v_call: TRBV5-1
d_call: TRBD2
clone_size: .
cdr3_nt: TGCGCCAGCAGCCAGGCAGGACTAGCGGAGACCCAGTACTTC
cdr3_aa: CASSQAGLAETQYF

j_call: TRBJ2-3
v_call: TRBV28
d_call: TRBD2
clone_size: .
cdr3_nt: TGTGCCAGCATAGCGGGAGGCGGCACAGATACGCAGTATTTT
cdr3_aa: CASIAGGGTDTQYF

j_call: TRBJ1-2
v_call: TRBV29-1
d_call: TRBD1
clone_size: .
cdr3_nt: TGCAGCGTTGCTGGGACAGGGGTTTATGGCTACACCTTC
cdr3_aa: CSVAGTGVYGYTF

j_call: TRBJ2-7
v_call: TRBV7-9
d_call: TRBD1
clone_size: .
cdr3_nt: TGTGCCAGCAGCTCGGACAGGGGGCACTACGAGCAGTACTTC
cdr3_aa: CASSSDRGHYEQYF

j_call: TRBJ2-7
v_call: TRBV6-1
d_call: TRBD2
clone_size: .
cdr3_nt: TGTGCCAGCAGTGAAGCGAGGGTGTTAGGAGCGGGAGGTGGGAACGAGCAGTACTTC
cdr3_aa: CASSEARVLGAGGGNEQYF

j_call: TRBJ2-3
v_call: TRBV6-1
d_call: .
clone_size: .
cdr3_nt: TGTGCCAGCAGTGAATGGAGGACAGATACGCAGTATTTT
cdr3_aa: CASSEWRTDTQYF

j_call: TRBJ1-2
v_call: TRBV6-6
d_call: .
clone_size: .
cdr3_nt: TGTGCCAGCAGTTACTCGGACAGTAGAAGTGGCTACACCTTC
cdr3_aa: CASSYSDSRSGYTF

j_call: TRBJ1-4
v_call: TRBV10-3
d_call: .
clone_size: .
cdr3_nt: TGTGCCATCAGTGTAACGTTAAGAGAGGGCGGGGAACTGTTTTTT
cdr3_aa: CAISVTLREGGELFF

j_call: TRBJ2-7
v_call: TRBV29-1
d_call: .
clone_size: once
cdr3_nt: TGCAGCGTTGAACTAGCGTACGAGCAGTACTTC
cdr3_aa: CSVELAYEQYF

j_call: TRBJ2-7
v_call: TRBV19
d_call: .
clone_size: .
cdr3_nt: TGTGCCAGTAGTATAGGAGCTTACTACGAGCAGTACTTC
cdr3_aa: CASSIGAYYEQYF

j_call: TRBJ2-3
v_call: TRBV5-1
d_call: TRBD2
clone_size: .
cdr3_nt: TGCGCCAGCAGCTTTATGAGAGCGGGAGCGGCAGATACGCAGTATTTT
cdr3_aa: CASSFMRAGAADTQYF

j_call: TRBJ1-3
v_call: TRBV7-2
d_call: .
clone_size: .
cdr3_nt: TGTGCCAGCAGACCCGCAGGGAACTCTGGAAACACCATATATTTT
cdr3_aa: CASRPAGNSGNTIYF

j_call: TRBJ1-2
v_call: TRBV20-1
d_call: .
clone_size: .
cdr3_nt: TGCAGTGCTAGTCGAGACTATGGCTACACCTTC
cdr3_aa: CSASRDYGYTF

j_call: TRBJ2-5
v_call: TRBV4-2
d_call: .
clone_size: .
cdr3_nt: TGTGCCAGCAGCCAAGTTGGCCGACAAGAGACCCAGTACTTC
cdr3_aa: CASSQVGRQETQYF

j_call: TRBJ1-1
v_call: TRBV5-1
d_call: .
clone_size: .
cdr3_nt: TGCGCCAGCAGTCCGGGAGGATTGGGGACTGAAGCTTTCTTT
cdr3_aa: CASSPGGLGTEAFF

j_call: TRBJ2-7
v_call: TRBV6-5
d_call: TRBD2
clone_size: .
cdr3_nt: TGTGCCACCGCTGGGGGGAGGGCCTACGAGCAGTACTTC
cdr3_aa: CATAGGRAYEQYF

j_call: TRBJ2-1
v_call: TRBV11-2
d_call: TRBD1
clone_size: .
cdr3_nt: TGTGCCAGCAGCTTACTTGGGACAGGGGGTTACAATGAGCAGTTCTTC
cdr3_aa: CASSLLGTGGYNEQFF